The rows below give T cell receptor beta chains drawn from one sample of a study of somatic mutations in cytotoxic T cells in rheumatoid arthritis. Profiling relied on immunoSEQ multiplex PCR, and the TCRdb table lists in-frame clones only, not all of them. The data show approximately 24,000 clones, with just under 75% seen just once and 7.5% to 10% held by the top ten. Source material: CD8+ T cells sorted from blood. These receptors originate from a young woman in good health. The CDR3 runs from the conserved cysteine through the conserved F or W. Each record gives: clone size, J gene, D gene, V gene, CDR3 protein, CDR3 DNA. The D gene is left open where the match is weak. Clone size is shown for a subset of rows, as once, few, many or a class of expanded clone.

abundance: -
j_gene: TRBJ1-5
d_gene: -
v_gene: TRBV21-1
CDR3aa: CASSKGLISNQPQHF
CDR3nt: TGTGCCAGCAGCAAGGGGCTCATTAGCAATCAGCCCCAGCATTTT

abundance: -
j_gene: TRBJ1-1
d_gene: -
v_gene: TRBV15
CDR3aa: CATSRDRQQNTEAFF
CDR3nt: TGTGCCACCAGCAGAGATAGGCAGCAGAACACTGAAGCTTTCTTT

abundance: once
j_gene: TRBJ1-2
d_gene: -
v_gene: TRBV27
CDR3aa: CASSRTDNYGYTF
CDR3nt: TGTGCCAGCAGTCGTACGGATAACTATGGCTACACCTTC

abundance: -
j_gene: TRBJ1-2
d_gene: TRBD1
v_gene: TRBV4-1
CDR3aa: CASSQGDRGTYGYTF
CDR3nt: TGCGCCAGCAGCCAAGGTGACAGGGGCACCTATGGCTACACCTTC

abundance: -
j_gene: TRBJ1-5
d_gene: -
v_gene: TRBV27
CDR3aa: CASSYIPFRDQPQHF
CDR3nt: TGTGCCAGCAGCTATATACCCTTTCGGGATCAGCCCCAGCATTTT

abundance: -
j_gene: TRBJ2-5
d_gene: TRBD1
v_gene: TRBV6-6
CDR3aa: CASSSPGTGGGETQYF
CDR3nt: TGTGCCAGCAGTTCCCCCGGGACAGGAGGGGGAGAGACCCAGTACTTC

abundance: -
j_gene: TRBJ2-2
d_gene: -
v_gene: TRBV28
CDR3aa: CASSRGTGELFF
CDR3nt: TGTGCCAGTAGCAGGGGAACCGGGGAGCTGTTTTTT

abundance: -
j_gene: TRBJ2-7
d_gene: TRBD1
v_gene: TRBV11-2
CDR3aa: CASSHTGDYEQYF
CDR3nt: TGTGCCAGCAGTCATACAGGGGACTACGAGCAGTACTTC

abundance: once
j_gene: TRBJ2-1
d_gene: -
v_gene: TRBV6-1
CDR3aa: CASSVSLHVIVSGAHNEQFF
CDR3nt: TGTGCCAGCAGTGTCTCTCTCCACGTGATCGTCAGCGGAGCACACAATGAGCAGTTCTTC

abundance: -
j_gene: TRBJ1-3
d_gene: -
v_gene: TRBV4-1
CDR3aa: CASSQAPVLSGNTIYF
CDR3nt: TGCGCCAGCAGCCAAGCGCCAGTACTCTCTGGAAACACCATATATTTT

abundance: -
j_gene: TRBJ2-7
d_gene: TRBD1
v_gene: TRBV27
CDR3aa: CATRDSSYEQYF
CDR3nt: TGTGCCACCCGGGACAGCTCCTACGAGCAGTACTTC

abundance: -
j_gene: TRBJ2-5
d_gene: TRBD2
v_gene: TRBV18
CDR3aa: CASSPASGGPETQYF
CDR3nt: TGTGCCAGCTCACCAGCTAGCGGGGGGCCAGAGACCCAGTACTTC

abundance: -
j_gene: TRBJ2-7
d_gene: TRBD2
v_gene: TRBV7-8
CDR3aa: CASSLLAGDPYEQYF
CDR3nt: TGTGCCAGCAGCTTACTAGCGGGAGACCCCTACGAGCAGTACTTC

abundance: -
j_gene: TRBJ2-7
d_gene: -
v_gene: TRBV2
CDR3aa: CAATSAASYEQYF
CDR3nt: TGTGCCGCCACCTCGGCGGCGTCCTACGAGCAGTACTTC

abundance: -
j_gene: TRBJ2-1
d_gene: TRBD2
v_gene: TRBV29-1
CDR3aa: CSVEDAAGLAYNEQFF
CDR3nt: TGCAGCGTTGAAGATGCGGCGGGACTAGCGTACAATGAGCAGTTCTTC

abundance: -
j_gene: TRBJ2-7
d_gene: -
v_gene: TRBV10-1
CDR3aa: CASSDGSGTRAYEQYF
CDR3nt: TGCGCCAGCAGTGATGGAAGCGGGACACGAGCCTACGAGCAGTACTTC

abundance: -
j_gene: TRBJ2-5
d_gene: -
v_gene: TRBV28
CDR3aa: CASSLLGGGSRETQYF
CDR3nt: TGTGCCAGCAGTTTACTGGGGGGCGGGAGCCGGGAGACCCAGTACTTC

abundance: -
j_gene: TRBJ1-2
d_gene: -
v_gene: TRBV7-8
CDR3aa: CASSHRGDAYYGYTF
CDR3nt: TGTGCCAGCAGTCATAGGGGGGACGCTTACTATGGCTACACCTTC

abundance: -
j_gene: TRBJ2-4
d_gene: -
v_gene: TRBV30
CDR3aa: CAWRGGEAKNIQYF
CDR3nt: TGTGCCTGGAGGGGTGGAGAAGCCAAAAACATTCAGTACTTC

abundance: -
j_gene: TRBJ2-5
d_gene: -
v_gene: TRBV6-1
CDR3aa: CASTEGRPRETQYF
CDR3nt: TGTGCCAGCACCGAGGGCAGGCCACGGGAGACCCAGTACTTC

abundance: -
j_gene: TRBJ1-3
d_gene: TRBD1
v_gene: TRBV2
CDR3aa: CASSEPGGGQIYF
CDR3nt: TGTGCCAGCAGTGAACCGGGCGGGGGACAGATATATTTT

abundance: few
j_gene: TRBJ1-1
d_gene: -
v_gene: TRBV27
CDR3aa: CASSLGGAATEAFF
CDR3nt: TGTGCCAGCAGTTTGGGAGGAGCTGCCACTGAAGCTTTCTTT

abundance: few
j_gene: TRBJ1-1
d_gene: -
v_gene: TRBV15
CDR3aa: CATSMGGGTEAFF
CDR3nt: TGTGCCACCAGCATGGGGGGGGGCACTGAAGCTTTCTTT

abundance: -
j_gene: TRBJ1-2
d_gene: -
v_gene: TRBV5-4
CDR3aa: CASSFTGGVTYGYTF
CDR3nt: TGTGCCAGCAGCTTCACAGGAGGGGTTACCTATGGCTACACCTTC

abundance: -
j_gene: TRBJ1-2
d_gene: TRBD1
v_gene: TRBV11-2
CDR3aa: CASSFDAGGSYGYTF
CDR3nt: TGTGCCAGCAGCTTTGATGCAGGGGGGAGCTATGGCTACACCTTC

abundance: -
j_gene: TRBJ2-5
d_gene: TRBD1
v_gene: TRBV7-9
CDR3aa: CASRPRQGTFQETQYF
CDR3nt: TGTGCCAGCAGACCTCGACAGGGGACCTTCCAAGAGACCCAGTACTTC

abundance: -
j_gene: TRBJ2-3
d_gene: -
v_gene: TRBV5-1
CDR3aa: CASSLDSLGTDTQYF
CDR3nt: TGCGCCAGCAGCTTGGACAGCCTAGGGACAGATACGCAGTATTTT

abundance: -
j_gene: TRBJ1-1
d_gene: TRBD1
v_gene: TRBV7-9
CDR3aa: CASSRGGVTEAFF
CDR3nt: TGTGCCAGCAGCAGAGGGGGCGTTACTGAAGCTTTCTTT

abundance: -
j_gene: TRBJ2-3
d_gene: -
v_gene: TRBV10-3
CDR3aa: CAISESGSSGTDTQYF
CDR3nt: TGTGCCATCAGTGAGTCGGGGTCCTCCGGCACAGATACGCAGTATTTT

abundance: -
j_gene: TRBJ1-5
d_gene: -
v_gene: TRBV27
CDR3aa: CASSLSSNQPQHF
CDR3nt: TGTGCCAGCAGTTTATCCAGCAATCAGCCCCAGCATTTT

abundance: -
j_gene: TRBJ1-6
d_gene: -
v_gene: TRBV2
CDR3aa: CASSEWDNDNSPLHF
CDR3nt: TGTGCCAGCAGTGAATGGGACAATGATAATTCACCCCTCCACTTT

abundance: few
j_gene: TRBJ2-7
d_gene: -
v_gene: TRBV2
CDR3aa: CASSEGYSYEQYF
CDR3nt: TGTGCCAGCAGTGAAGGCTATTCCTACGAGCAGTACTTC

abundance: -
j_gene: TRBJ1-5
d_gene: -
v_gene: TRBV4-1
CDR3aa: CASSQPEAVGQPQHF
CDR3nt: TGCGCCAGCAGCCAACCCGAGGCGGTAGGACAGCCCCAGCATTTT

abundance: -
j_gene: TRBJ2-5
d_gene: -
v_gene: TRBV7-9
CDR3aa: CASSLVLAKETQYF
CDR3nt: TGTGCCAGCAGCTTAGTTTTGGCTAAAGAGACCCAGTACTTC

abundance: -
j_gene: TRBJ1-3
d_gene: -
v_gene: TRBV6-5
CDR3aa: CASSSGGLDTIYF
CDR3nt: TGTGCCAGCAGCTCCGGAGGATTGGACACCATATATTTT